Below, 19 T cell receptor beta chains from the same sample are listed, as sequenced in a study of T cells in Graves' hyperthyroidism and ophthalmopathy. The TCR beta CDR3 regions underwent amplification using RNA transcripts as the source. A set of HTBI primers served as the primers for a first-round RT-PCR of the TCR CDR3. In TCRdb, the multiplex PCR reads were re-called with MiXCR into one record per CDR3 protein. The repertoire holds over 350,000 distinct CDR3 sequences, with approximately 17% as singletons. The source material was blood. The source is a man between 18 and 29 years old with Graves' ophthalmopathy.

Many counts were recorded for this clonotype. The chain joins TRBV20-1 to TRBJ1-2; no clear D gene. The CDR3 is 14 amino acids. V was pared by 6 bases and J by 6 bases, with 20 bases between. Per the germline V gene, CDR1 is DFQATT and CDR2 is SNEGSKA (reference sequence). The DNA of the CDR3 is TGCAGTGCCACAGATAGCCGGGAATTCCATGGCTACACCTTC. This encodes CSATDSREFHGYTF.

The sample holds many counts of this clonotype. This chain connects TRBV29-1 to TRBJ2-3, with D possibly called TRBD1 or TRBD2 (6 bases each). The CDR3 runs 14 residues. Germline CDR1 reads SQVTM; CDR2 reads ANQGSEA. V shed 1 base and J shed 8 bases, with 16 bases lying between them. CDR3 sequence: CSVEGQGKGGTQYF. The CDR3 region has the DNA TGCAGCGTTGAAGGTCAGGGGAAGGGGGGTACGCAGTATTTT.

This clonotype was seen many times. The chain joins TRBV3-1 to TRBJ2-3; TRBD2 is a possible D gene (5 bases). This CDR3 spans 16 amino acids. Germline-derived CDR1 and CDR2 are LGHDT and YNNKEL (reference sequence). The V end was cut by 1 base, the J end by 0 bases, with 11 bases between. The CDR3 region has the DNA TGTGCCAGCAGCCAAGGTGCGCGGGCGAGCACAGATACGCAGTATTTT. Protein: CASSQGARASTDTQYF.

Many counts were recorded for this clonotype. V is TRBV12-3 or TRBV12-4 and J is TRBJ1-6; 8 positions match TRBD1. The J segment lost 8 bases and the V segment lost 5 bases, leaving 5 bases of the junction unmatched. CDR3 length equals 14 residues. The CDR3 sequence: CASSAGTGYSPLHF. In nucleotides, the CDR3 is TGTGCCAGCAGTGCCGGGACAGGTTATTCACCCCTCCACTTT.

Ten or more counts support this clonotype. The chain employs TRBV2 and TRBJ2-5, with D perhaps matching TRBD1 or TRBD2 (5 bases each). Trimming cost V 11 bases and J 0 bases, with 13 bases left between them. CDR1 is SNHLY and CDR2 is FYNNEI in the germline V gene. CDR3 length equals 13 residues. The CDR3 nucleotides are TGTGCCGGGCTCCGGGACGACCAAGAGACCCAGTACTTC. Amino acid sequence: CAGLRDDQETQYF.

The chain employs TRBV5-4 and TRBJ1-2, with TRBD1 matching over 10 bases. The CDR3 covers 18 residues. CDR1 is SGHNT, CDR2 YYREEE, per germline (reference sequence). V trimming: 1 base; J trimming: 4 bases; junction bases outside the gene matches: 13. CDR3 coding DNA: TGTGCCAGCAGCTTGCTCGGACAGGGGGGCGGCGTGTCCTATGGCTACACCTTC. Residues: CASSLLGQGGGVSYGYTF. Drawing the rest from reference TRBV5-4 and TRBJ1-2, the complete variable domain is ETGVTQSPTHLIKTRGQQVTLRCSSQSGHNTVSWYQQALGQGPQFIFQYYREEENGRGNFPPRFSGLQFPNYSSELNVNALELDDSALYLCASSLLGQGGGVSYGYTFGSGTRLTVV.

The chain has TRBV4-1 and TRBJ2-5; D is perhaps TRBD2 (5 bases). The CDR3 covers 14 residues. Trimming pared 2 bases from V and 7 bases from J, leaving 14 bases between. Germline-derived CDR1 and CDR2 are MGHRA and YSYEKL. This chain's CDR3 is CASSQPDPGVTQYF. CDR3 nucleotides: TGCGCCAGCAGCCAACCGGACCCCGGGGTGACCCAGTACTTC.

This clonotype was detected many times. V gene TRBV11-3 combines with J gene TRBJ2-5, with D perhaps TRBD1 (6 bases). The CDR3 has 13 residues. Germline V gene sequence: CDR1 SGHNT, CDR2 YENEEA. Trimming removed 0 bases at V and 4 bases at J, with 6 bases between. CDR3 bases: TGTGCCAGCAGCTTAGAGGGGGCAGAGACCCAGTACTTC. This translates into CASSLEGAETQYF.

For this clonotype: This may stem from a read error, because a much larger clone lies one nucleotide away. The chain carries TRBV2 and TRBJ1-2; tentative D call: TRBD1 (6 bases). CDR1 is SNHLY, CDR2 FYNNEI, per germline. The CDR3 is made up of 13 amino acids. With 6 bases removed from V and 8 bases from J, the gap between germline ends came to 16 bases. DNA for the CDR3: TGTGCCAGCAGAAAGGGGGGGGGCGGCGGCTACACCTTC. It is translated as CASRKGGGGGYTF.

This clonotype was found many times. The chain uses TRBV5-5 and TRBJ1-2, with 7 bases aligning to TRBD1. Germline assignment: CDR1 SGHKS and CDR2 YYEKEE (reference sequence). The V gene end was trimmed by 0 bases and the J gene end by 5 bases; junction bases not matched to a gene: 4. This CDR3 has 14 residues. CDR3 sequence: CASSLGDSSYGYTF. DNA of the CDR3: TGTGCCAGCAGCTTGGGGGACAGCTCGTATGGCTACACCTTC.

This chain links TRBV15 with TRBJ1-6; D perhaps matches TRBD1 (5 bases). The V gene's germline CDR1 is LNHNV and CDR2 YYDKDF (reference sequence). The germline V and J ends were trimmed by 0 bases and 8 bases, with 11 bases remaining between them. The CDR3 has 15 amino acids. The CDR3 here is CATSREGTVDSPLHF. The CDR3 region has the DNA TGTGCCACCAGCAGAGAAGGGACCGTTGATTCACCCCTCCACTTT. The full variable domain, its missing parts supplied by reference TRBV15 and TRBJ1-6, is DAMVIQNPRYQVTQFGKPVTLSCSQTLNHNVMYWYQQKSSQAPKLLFHYYDKDFNNEADTPDNFQSRRPNTSFCFLDIRSPGLGDTAMYLCATSREGTVDSPLHFGNGTRLTVT.

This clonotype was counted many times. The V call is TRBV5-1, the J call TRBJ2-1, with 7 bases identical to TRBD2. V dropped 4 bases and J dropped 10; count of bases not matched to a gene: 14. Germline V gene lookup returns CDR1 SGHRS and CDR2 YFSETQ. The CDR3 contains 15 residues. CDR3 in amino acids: CASSPDAAGEREQFF. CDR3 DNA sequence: TGCGCCAGCAGCCCGGACGCCGCGGGGGAAAGGGAGCAGTTCTTC.

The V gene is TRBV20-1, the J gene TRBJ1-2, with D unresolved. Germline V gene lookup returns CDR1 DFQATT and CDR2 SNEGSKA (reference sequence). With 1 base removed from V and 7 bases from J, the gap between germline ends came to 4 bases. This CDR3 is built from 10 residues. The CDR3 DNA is TGCAGTGCTAGAGCATGTGGCTACACCTTC. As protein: CSARACGYTF.

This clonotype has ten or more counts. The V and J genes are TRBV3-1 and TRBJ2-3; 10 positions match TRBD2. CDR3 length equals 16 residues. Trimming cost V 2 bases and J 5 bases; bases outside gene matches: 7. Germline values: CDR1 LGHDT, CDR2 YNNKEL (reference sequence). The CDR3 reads CASSQLLAGSGDTQYF. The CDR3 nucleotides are TGTGCCAGCAGCCAACTACTAGCGGGGTCTGGAGATACGCAGTATTTT.

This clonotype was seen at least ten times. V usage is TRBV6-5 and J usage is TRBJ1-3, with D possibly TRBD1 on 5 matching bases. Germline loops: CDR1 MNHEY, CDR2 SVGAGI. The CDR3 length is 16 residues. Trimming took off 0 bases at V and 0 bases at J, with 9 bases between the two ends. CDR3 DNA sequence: TGTGCCAGCAGTTACTCACAGGCGATCTCTGGAAACACCATATATTTT. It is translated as CASSYSQAISGNTIYF.

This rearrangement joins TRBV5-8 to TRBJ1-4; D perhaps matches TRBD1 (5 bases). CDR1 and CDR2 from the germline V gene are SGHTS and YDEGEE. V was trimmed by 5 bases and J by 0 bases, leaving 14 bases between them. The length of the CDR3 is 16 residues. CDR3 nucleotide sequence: TGTGCCAGCAGTCCGGGACGGAGAGCAACTAATGAAAAACTGTTTTTT. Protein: CASSPGRRATNEKLFF.

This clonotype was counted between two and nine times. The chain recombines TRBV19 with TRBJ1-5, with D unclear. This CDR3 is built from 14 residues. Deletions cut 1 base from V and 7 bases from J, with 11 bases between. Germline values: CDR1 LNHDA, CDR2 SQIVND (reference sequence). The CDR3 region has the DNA TGTGCCAGTAGTATAGTAAATGGATTCCAGCCCCAGCATTTT. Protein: CASSIVNGFQPQHF.

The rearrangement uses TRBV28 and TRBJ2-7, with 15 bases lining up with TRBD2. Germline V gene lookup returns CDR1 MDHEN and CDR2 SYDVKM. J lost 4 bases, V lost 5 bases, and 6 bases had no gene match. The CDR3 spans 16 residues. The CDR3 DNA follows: TGTGCCAGCAGTGTACCGGGACTAGCGGGAGGTTACGAGCAGTACTTC. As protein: CASSVPGLAGGYEQYF.

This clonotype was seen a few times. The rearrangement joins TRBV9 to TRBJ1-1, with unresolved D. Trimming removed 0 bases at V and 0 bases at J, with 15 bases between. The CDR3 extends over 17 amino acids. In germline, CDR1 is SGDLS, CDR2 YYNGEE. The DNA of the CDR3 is TGTGCCAGCAGCGTAGCACCCCAAGGCTCCTTGAACACTGAAGCTTTCTTT. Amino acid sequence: CASSVAPQGSLNTEAFF.